This is a list of T cell receptor beta chains from one sample in a study of T-cell reconstitution after alpha-beta-depleted transplantation in children. In TCRdb, the PCR reads were re-called with MiXCR into one record per CDR3 protein. The table records about 98,000 distinct CDR3 sequences, around 6% of them present only once. The material was PBMCs, mostly from graft donor cells, obtained 60 days after TCRalphabeta/CD19-depleted stem cell transplant. The origin of the receptors is a female patient aged 2-9 years who had a stem cell transplant for Fanconi anemia, so the T cells may come from the graft donor. CDR3s include the opening cysteine and the closing phenylalanine or tryptophan. The order of the fields is V gene, J gene, clone size, D gene, CDR3 protein, CDR3 DNA. The D gene is left open where the match is weak. A clone size is listed for some rows: how often the clone was seen (once, few, many), or a class if it is expanded.

v_call: TRBV7-9
j_call: TRBJ2-5
clone_size: few
d_call: .
cdr3_aa: CASSLWQGRETQYF
cdr3_nt: TGTGCCAGCAGCTTATGGCAGGGAAGGGAGACCCAGTACTTC

v_call: TRBV11-2
j_call: TRBJ2-7
clone_size: many
d_call: .
cdr3_aa: CASSLARGAGYEQYF
cdr3_nt: TGTGCCAGCAGCTTAGCCCGGGGGGCCGGTTACGAGCAGTACTTC

v_call: TRBV20-1
j_call: TRBJ2-3
clone_size: many
d_call: .
cdr3_aa: CSASGQGRTDTQYF
cdr3_nt: TGCAGTGCTAGTGGCCAGGGTCGCACAGATACGCAGTATTTT

v_call: TRBV28
j_call: TRBJ2-7
clone_size: many
d_call: .
cdr3_aa: CASTVRDAYEQYF
cdr3_nt: TGTGCCAGCACCGTCAGGGATGCCTACGAGCAGTACTTC

v_call: TRBV30
j_call: TRBJ2-3
clone_size: many
d_call: TRBD2
cdr3_aa: CAWSPGGRGTDTQYF
cdr3_nt: TGTGCCTGGAGTCCCGGCGGGAGAGGAACAGATACGCAGTATTTT

v_call: TRBV28
j_call: TRBJ2-3
clone_size: many
d_call: .
cdr3_aa: CASSFPAGTDTQYF
cdr3_nt: TGTGCCAGCAGTTTCCCCGCCGGGACAGATACGCAGTATTTT

v_call: TRBV3-1
j_call: TRBJ2-7
clone_size: many
d_call: .
cdr3_aa: CASSQVPHEQYF
cdr3_nt: TGTGCCAGCAGCCAAGTTCCCCACGAGCAGTACTTC

v_call: TRBV7-9
j_call: TRBJ2-1
clone_size: many
d_call: .
cdr3_aa: CASSLTNEQFF
cdr3_nt: TGTGCCAGCAGCCTTACCAATGAGCAGTTCTTC

v_call: TRBV7-8
j_call: TRBJ2-2
clone_size: many
d_call: .
cdr3_aa: CASSLALGGVVAGTGELFF
cdr3_nt: TGTGCCAGCAGCTTAGCGCTAGGGGGGGTTGTAGCCGGGACCGGGGAGCTGTTTTTT

v_call: TRBV12-3/TRBV12-4
j_call: TRBJ2-1
clone_size: few
d_call: .
cdr3_aa: CASSLWSSRHNEQFF
cdr3_nt: TGTGCCAGCAGTTTATGGTCTAGCCGACACAATGAGCAGTTCTTC

v_call: TRBV5-1
j_call: TRBJ2-7
clone_size: .
d_call: TRBD2
cdr3_aa: CASSLGASGAHEQYF
cdr3_nt: TGCGCCAGCAGCTTGGGGGCTAGCGGGGCCCACGAGCAGTACTTC

v_call: TRBV7-4
j_call: TRBJ2-3
clone_size: few
d_call: .
cdr3_aa: CASSLLGGMAGSTDTQYF
cdr3_nt: TGTGCCAGCAGCTTATTAGGGGGGATGGCAGGGAGCACAGATACGCAGTATTTT

v_call: TRBV28
j_call: TRBJ1-5
clone_size: few
d_call: .
cdr3_aa: CASRNSGMRQPQHF
cdr3_nt: TGTGCCAGCAGAAATTCAGGGATGAGGCAGCCCCAGCATTTT

v_call: TRBV5-1
j_call: TRBJ2-1
clone_size: many
d_call: .
cdr3_aa: CASSLASGSPFNEQFF
cdr3_nt: TGCGCCAGCAGCTTGGCGTCAGGGTCTCCCTTCAATGAGCAGTTCTTC

v_call: TRBV27
j_call: TRBJ2-1
clone_size: many
d_call: TRBD2
cdr3_aa: CASSILAGTGYNEQFF
cdr3_nt: TGTGCCAGCAGTATACTAGCGGGAACCGGGTACAATGAGCAGTTCTTC

v_call: TRBV2
j_call: TRBJ2-2
clone_size: many
d_call: .
cdr3_aa: CASSGSVTGELFF
cdr3_nt: TGTGCCAGCAGTGGATCTGTAACCGGGGAGCTGTTTTTT

v_call: TRBV9
j_call: TRBJ2-7
clone_size: .
d_call: TRBD1
cdr3_aa: CASNRDRGGNEQYF
cdr3_nt: TGTGCCAGCAATCGGGACAGGGGAGGGAACGAGCAGTACTTC

v_call: TRBV27
j_call: TRBJ1-2
clone_size: many
d_call: .
cdr3_aa: CASKTSTGPTYYGYTF
cdr3_nt: TGTGCCAGCAAAACATCGACAGGTCCCACCTACTATGGCTACACCTTC

v_call: TRBV5-1
j_call: TRBJ2-3
clone_size: many
d_call: .
cdr3_aa: CASSLLVEDTQYF
cdr3_nt: TGCGCCAGCAGCTTGTTGGTCGAGGATACGCAGTATTTT

v_call: TRBV29-1
j_call: TRBJ2-1
clone_size: many
d_call: TRBD2
cdr3_aa: CSVGPAGGREQFF
cdr3_nt: TGCAGCGTTGGGCCAGCGGGGGGGCGTGAGCAGTTCTTC

v_call: TRBV7-2
j_call: TRBJ2-3
clone_size: .
d_call: TRBD2
cdr3_aa: CASSLGISGSSDTQYF
cdr3_nt: TGTGCCAGCAGCTTAGGTATTAGCGGGAGTTCAGATACGCAGTATTTT

v_call: TRBV5-1
j_call: TRBJ2-2
clone_size: many
d_call: .
cdr3_aa: CASSLAQNTGELFF
cdr3_nt: TGCGCCAGCAGCTTGGCCCAGAACACCGGGGAGCTGTTTTTT

v_call: TRBV10-3
j_call: TRBJ2-2
clone_size: many
d_call: .
cdr3_aa: CAIRDTGELFF
cdr3_nt: TGTGCCATCAGGGACACCGGGGAGCTGTTTTTT

v_call: TRBV2
j_call: TRBJ2-1
clone_size: .
d_call: TRBD1
cdr3_aa: CASSEWRQGYNEQFF
cdr3_nt: TGTGCCAGCAGTGAATGGAGACAGGGCTACAATGAGCAGTTCTTC

v_call: TRBV24-1
j_call: TRBJ2-7
clone_size: many
d_call: .
cdr3_aa: CATSDLARGNEQYF
cdr3_nt: TGTGCCACCAGTGATTTGGCTCGGGGCAACGAGCAGTACTTC

v_call: TRBV4-2
j_call: TRBJ2-7
clone_size: .
d_call: TRBD2
cdr3_aa: CASSQDVIAGANYEQYF
cdr3_nt: TGTGCCAGCAGCCAAGATGTAATAGCGGGAGCAAACTACGAGCAGTACTTC

v_call: TRBV11-2
j_call: TRBJ2-2
clone_size: many
d_call: .
cdr3_aa: CASSFEGLNTGELFF
cdr3_nt: TGTGCCAGCAGCTTTGAGGGCCTGAACACCGGGGAGCTGTTTTTT

v_call: TRBV27
j_call: TRBJ1-5
clone_size: .
d_call: TRBD1
cdr3_aa: CASKTGAGWGQPQHF
cdr3_nt: TGTGCCAGCAAAACAGGGGCAGGGTGGGGTCAGCCCCAGCATTTT

v_call: TRBV10-3
j_call: TRBJ1-6
clone_size: .
d_call: .
cdr3_aa: CAICGDSNSPLHF
cdr3_nt: TGTGCCATCTGCGGTGACAGCAATTCACCCCTCCACTTT

v_call: TRBV5-1
j_call: TRBJ1-1
clone_size: many
d_call: TRBD1
cdr3_aa: CASSSQGAGNEAFF
cdr3_nt: TGCGCCAGCAGCTCACAGGGGGCGGGGAATGAAGCTTTCTTT

v_call: TRBV2
j_call: TRBJ1-5
clone_size: many
d_call: TRBD1
cdr3_aa: CASSEGTGDQPQHF
cdr3_nt: TGTGCCAGCAGTGAAGGGACAGGGGATCAGCCCCAGCATTTT

v_call: TRBV7-3
j_call: TRBJ2-1
clone_size: many
d_call: .
cdr3_aa: CASSLTITRLGNEQFF
cdr3_nt: TGTGCCAGCAGCTTGACGATTACTCGGTTGGGCAATGAGCAGTTCTTC